Each of the 18 T cell receptor beta chains below was sequenced from the same sample in a study of T cell clones after liver transplantation (dated by TCRdb to between 2017 and 2020). The label giving this sample's time point can be read as: pre-transplant. The protocol used for the library was the immunoSEQ multiplex PCR assay. The table comes from immuneACCESS by way of TCRdb, which keeps in-frame sequences with V and J called. Part of the clones is missing from these tables; in studies checked, under half for an unresolved V gene and the rest for unknown reasons. The sample table holds some 70,000 clones, of which roughly nine tenths were seen once. 2% to 3% of the sample belongs to the ten largest clones. This specimen consisted of CD4+ T cells from blood, obtained before liver transplant. These receptors came from a human donor who received a liver transplant.

The chain employs TRBV18 and TRBJ2-1; no definite D call. The V end was cut by 3 bases, the J end by 3 bases, with 9 bases between. CDR1 KGHSH and CDR2 LQKENI come from the germline V gene. The length of the CDR3 is 14 residues. The CDR3 bases are TGTGCCAGCTCACCCCGGACGGTCTACAATGAGCAGTTCTTC. Translated, it gives CASSPRTVYNEQFF.

The CDR3 loop reads CSVGGGGDQPQHF. The CDR3 DNA follows: TGCAGCGTTGGTGGTGGAGGGGATCAGCCCCAGCATTTT. This chain joins TRBV29-1 and TRBJ1-5, with a weak D call TRBD1 (5 bases). CDR3 size: 13 residues. Germline V lookup: CDR1 SQVTM, CDR2 ANQGSEA. V dropped 4 bases and J dropped 5 bases, with 12 bases sitting between them.

A single count supports this clone. The chain uses TRBV19 and TRBJ1-1; a weak D match, TRBD1 (6 bases). Germline CDR1 LNHDA, CDR2 SQIVND (reference sequence). The CDR3 is made up of 14 amino acids. Trimming left V 4 bases short and J 1 base short, with 10 bases between. The DNA of the CDR3 is TGTGCCAGTAGTAGACCGGGACAGAACACTGAAGCTTTCTTT. Translated: CASSRPGQNTEAFF.

A note on this clone: Germline is not matched at one junction end, which may reflect a read error. The gene calls are TRBV6-6 and TRBJ1-2; 7 bases fit TRBD1. The CDR3 extends over 13 amino acids. The V gene's germline CDR1 is MNHNY and CDR2 SVGAGI (reference sequence). CDR3: CASRTRDSLGHTF. CDR3 in DNA: TGTGCCAGCAGAACCCGGGACAGCCTTGGCCACACCTTC.

CDR3 sequence (DNA): TGTGCCAGCAGTGTCGGGACAGAGAATGAAAAACTGTTTTTT. It yields the protein CASSVGTENEKLFF. The chain carries TRBV6-1 and TRBJ1-4, with TRBD1 matching 7 bases. From germline, CDR1 is MNHNS and CDR2 SASEGT. The V and J ends lost 4 bases and 5 bases, in that order; junction bases with no gene match: 4. This CDR3 comprises 14 residues.

The chain uses TRBV28 and TRBJ1-5; D gene unclear. V was pared by 11 bases and J by 2 bases, with 13 bases between. The germline V gene encodes CDR1 MDHEN and CDR2 SYDVKM. This CDR3 is built from 13 residues. CDR3 protein: CAGQSGGNQPQHF. CDR3 bases: TGTGCCGGCCAGTCGGGCGGCAATCAGCCCCAGCATTTT.

This rearrangement joins TRBV5-1 to TRBJ2-5; the match to TRBD2 covers 8 bases. V was pared by 4 bases and J by 2 bases, with 4 bases of the junction left unmatched. Germline assignment: CDR1 SGHRS and CDR2 YFSETQ. The CDR3 contains 14 residues. Here the CDR3 reads CASSPGLAQETQYF. DNA of the CDR3: TGCGCCAGCAGCCCCGGACTAGCACAAGAGACCCAGTACTTC.

This chain joins TRBV7-3 and TRBJ2-1, with D possibly being TRBD2 (6 bases). This CDR3 is 16 amino acids long. Trimming stripped 1 base from V and 3 bases from J, with 13 bases between. Germline V gives CDR1 SGHTA, CDR2 FQGTGA. This chain's CDR3 is CASSLSTSHLYNEQFF. CDR3 sequence (DNA): TGTGCCAGCAGCTTAAGTACTAGCCACCTCTACAATGAGCAGTTCTTC. The variable domain in full, completed from reference TRBV7-3 and TRBJ2-1, reads GAGVSQTPSNKVTEKGKYVELRCDPISGHTALYWYRQSLGQGPEFLIYFQGTGAADDSGLPNDRFFAVRPEGSVSTLKIQRTERGDSAVYLCASSLSTSHLYNEQFFGPGTRLTVL.

The chain carries TRBV25-1 and TRBJ1-6; a weak D match, TRBD1 (5 bases). V was pared by 9 bases and J by 9 bases, with 12 bases between. This CDR3 has 12 amino acids. CDR1 is MGHDK, CDR2 SYGVNS, per germline. CDR3 in amino acids: CASRDGGSPLHF. DNA of the CDR3: TGTGCCAGTCGGGACGGAGGTTCACCCCTCCACTTT.

The rearrangement links TRBV9 to TRBJ2-1; maybe TRBD1 (6 bases). CDR3 size: 15 residues. CDR1 is SGDLS, CDR2 YYNGEE, per germline. V lost 3 bases, J lost 6 bases, and 16 bases lay in between. The CDR3 sequence: CASSGRGGAFNEQFF. The CDR3 region has the DNA TGTGCCAGCAGCGGGAGAGGGGGAGCATTCAATGAGCAGTTCTTC.

This chain joins TRBV2 and TRBJ2-3; D is perhaps TRBD1 (5 bases). Germline loops: CDR1 SNHLY, CDR2 FYNNEI. V lost 6 bases, J lost 3 bases, and 16 bases lay in between. The CDR3 is made up of 15 amino acids. CDR3 sequence (DNA): TGTGCCAGCAGCGCCGGGCAGGGCGGAACAGATACGCAGTATTTT. It specifies CASSAGQGGTDTQYF. Looking up the rest from reference TRBV2 and TRBJ2-3 gives the full variable domain: EPEVTQTPSHQVTQMGQEVILRCVPISNHLYFYWYRQILGQKVEFLVSFYNNEISEKSEIFDDQFSVERPDGSNFTLKIRSTKLEDSAMYFCASSAGQGGTDTQYFGPGTRLTVL.

Concerning this clone itself: Other DNA sequences in the same sample also yield this CDR3. This chain joins TRBV4-2 and TRBJ2-1; the match to TRBD2 covers 7 bases. Germline values: CDR1 LGHNA, CDR2 YNFKEQ. CDR3 length: 16 amino acids. Trimming removed 0 bases from V and 3 bases from J; junction bases left unmatched: 5. The CDR3 spells CASSQESTSSYNEQFF. The DNA of the CDR3 is TGTGCCAGCAGCCAAGAATCGACTAGCAGCTACAATGAGCAGTTCTTC.

The rearrangement uses TRBV9 and TRBJ2-1; 9 positions agree with TRBD1. V shed 5 bases, J shed 4 bases, and the junction held 1 base outside the gene matches. The germline gives CDR1 SGDLS, CDR2 YYNGEE. This CDR3 has 13 amino acids. Here the CDR3 reads CASSGTGYNEQFF. The CDR3 coding sequence is TGTGCCAGCAGTGGGACAGGGTACAATGAGCAGTTCTTC.

V gene TRBV7-2 combines with J gene TRBJ2-3; 14 bases line up with TRBD2. Germline loops: CDR1 SGHTA, CDR2 FQGNSA. This CDR3 spans 20 amino acids. The V and J ends lost 0 bases and 4 bases, in that order; junction bases with no gene match: 12. The CDR3 reads CASSLATSGRGFLFADTQYF. The CDR3 DNA reads TGTGCCAGCAGCTTAGCGACTAGCGGGAGGGGATTTTTGTTCGCAGATACGCAGTATTTT.

This chain joins TRBV7-2 and TRBJ2-7; no firm D call. Trimming shortened V by 5 bases and J by 2 bases, and 7 bases separated the two germline ends. CDR3 length: 12 amino acids. CDR1 and CDR2 (germline): SGHTA, FQGNSA. CDR3 nucleotides: TGTGCCAGCAGCAGAAACCCCTACGAGCAGTACTTC. Translated, it gives CASSRNPYEQYF.

The genes are TRBV5-6 and TRBJ2-7; D is undetermined. Between the trimmed V and J ends, which lost 1 base and 12 bases, there was a span of 11 bases. CDR1 SGHDT and CDR2 YYEEEE come from the germline V gene. CDR3 length: 11 residues. The CDR3 loop reads CASSLYGVAYF. In DNA form, the CDR3 reads TGTGCCAGCAGCTTGTATGGGGTTGCGTACTTC.

As concerns this clone: The same CDR3 also results from other DNA sequences found in this sample. The CDR3 DNA is TGTGCCAGCAGCTTAACGGGGTCCCACCAAGAGACCCAGTACTTC. It specifies CASSLTGSHQETQYF. The chain couples TRBV7-3 to TRBJ2-5; D uncertain. Trimming left V 0 bases short and J 0 bases short, with 8 bases between. This CDR3 has 15 amino acids. Germline CDR1 and CDR2: SGHTA and FQGTGA.

The V gene is TRBV9, the J gene TRBJ2-3, with TRBD1 identical over 12 bases. This CDR3 comprises 15 residues. Germline CDR1 SGDLS, CDR2 YYNGEE. J was trimmed by 5 bases and V by 4 bases; bases with no gene match: 5. The chain's CDR3 is CASSLGTGGLDTQYF. CDR3 sequence (DNA): TGTGCCAGCAGCCTGGGGACAGGGGGCCTAGATACGCAGTATTTT.